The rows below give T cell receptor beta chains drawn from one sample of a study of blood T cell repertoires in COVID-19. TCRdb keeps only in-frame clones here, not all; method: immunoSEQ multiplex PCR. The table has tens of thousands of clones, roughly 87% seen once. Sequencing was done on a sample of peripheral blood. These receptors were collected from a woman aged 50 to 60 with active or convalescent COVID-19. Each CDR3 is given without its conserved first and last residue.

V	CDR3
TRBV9	ASSARAILNTEAF
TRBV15	ATSRQGEDEKLF
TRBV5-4	ASRVAGTPATGANVLT
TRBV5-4	ASSLEGLVAGDTNTGELF
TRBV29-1	SVETGREQY
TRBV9	ASSARDRGLAGELF
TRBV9	ASSVDVWRGEAF
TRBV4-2	ASSQLVGGTEAF
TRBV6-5	ASSNDGTGYYEQY
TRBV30	AWSRDRGVNQPQH
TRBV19	ASSTLGQSNYGYT
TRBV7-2	ASSSSQGRETQY
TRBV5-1	ASSPMPVGVQSNTGELF
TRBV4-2	ASSQEEVQNYGYT